This passage covers 25 T cell receptor beta chains from one sample sequenced in a study of blood T cell dynamics during melanoma immunotherapy (dated by TCRdb to between 2020 and 2021). Taken with the paper, the label for time point translates to: week 3, after first cycle of checkpoint inhibitor. Receptor amplification or capture employed the immunoSEQ multiplex PCR assay. Here the immuneACCESS table is served through TCRdb, limited to in-frame sequences with V and J called. Missing clones are a known gap in these copies; in checked studies unresolved V genes cover under half, and the rest lacks a known reason. For this sample the table gives under 8,500 clones, of which around 83% were detected only once. Around 4% of the sample goes to the ten largest clones. This sample comprised blood, obtained from a patient treated with checkpoint blockade. These receptors all stem from a human donor with melanoma.

This rearrangement joins TRBV5-1 to TRBJ2-3; TRBD2 matches at 13 bases. V lost 4 bases, J lost 4 bases, and 6 bases stayed unmatched. Germline loops: CDR1 SGHRS, CDR2 YFSETQ. This CDR3 is built from 16 residues. CDR3 sequence reads: CASSKRTSGSSDTQYF. The CDR3 nucleotides are TGCGCCAGCAGCAAACGGACTAGCGGGAGCTCAGATACGCAGTATTTT.

The J gene is TRBJ2-7, the V gene TRBV7-9; 11 bases fit TRBD1. The germline V gene has CDR1 SEHNR and CDR2 FQNEAQ (reference sequence). There are 16 residues in the CDR3. After removal of 5 bases from V and 10 bases from J, the junction contained 16 bases not matched to a gene. Here the CDR3 DNA reads TGTGCCAGCAGCCTGGGATTATCCGGACAGGGGGCGAGACAGTACTTC. The encoded protein is CASSLGLSGQGARQYF. Full variable domain (remainder filled in from reference TRBV7-9 and TRBJ2-7): DTGVSQNPRHKITKRGQNVTFRCDPISEHNRLYWYRQTLGQGPEFLTYFQNEAQLEKSRLLSDRFSAERPKGSFSTLEIQRTEQGDSAMYLCASSLGLSGQGARQYFGPGTRLTVT.

The CDR3 sequence: CASRTGLNQPQHF. For the CDR3, the DNA is TGTGCCAGCCGGACAGGGCTCAATCAGCCCCAGCATTTT. The chain is built from TRBV18 and TRBJ1-5; TRBD1 aligns across 8 bases. The trim removed 8 bases at V and 3 bases at J, leaving 3 bases unmatched. CDR1 is KGHSH, CDR2 LQKENI, per germline. This CDR3 has 13 amino acids.

The chain employs TRBV6-5 and TRBJ2-5; a possible D gene is TRBD2 (5 bases). The V end was cut by 11 bases, the J end by 5 bases, with 18 bases between. Germline CDR1 reads MNHEY; CDR2 reads SVGAGI. The CDR3 runs 13 residues. The CDR3 reads CAAGASHGETQYF. DNA of the CDR3: TGTGCCGCCGGTGCTAGCCATGGGGAGACCCAGTACTTC.

V usage is TRBV9 and J usage is TRBJ1-6; perhaps TRBD1 as D (6 bases). CDR3 length: 15 residues. V shed 4 bases and J shed 9 bases, with 17 bases lying between them. Germline CDR1 is SGDLS and CDR2 is YYNGEE. Written as DNA, the CDR3 is TGTGCCAGCAGCTTCACCTCGGGGGCAGGTTCACCCCTCCACTTT. Encoded protein: CASSFTSGAGSPLHF.

With respect to this clone: The identical CDR3 is also encoded by other nucleotide sequences in the sample. The gene calls are TRBV20-1 and TRBJ2-7, with 9 positions matching TRBD1. Trimming cost V 6 bases and J 5 bases; bases outside gene matches: 2. CDR3 length equals 11 residues. The germline CDR1 and CDR2 sequences are DFQATT and SNEGSKA (reference sequence). CDR3 coding DNA: TGCAGTGCAAGGACAGGGGACGAGCAGTACTTC. This codes for CSARTGDEQYF.

The chain employs TRBV6-1 and TRBJ1-5, with 7 bases fitting TRBD1. The ends lost 6 bases at V and 2 bases at J; junction bases unmatched: 7. The CDR3 contains 15 residues. Germline V CDR1 and CDR2: MNHNS, SASEGT. The CDR3 nucleotides are TGTGCCAGCAGCCAGGGGGGTGGTGGCAATCAGCCCCAGCATTTT. Translation: CASSQGGGGNQPQHF.

The genes are TRBV5-1 and TRBJ1-2; TRBD1 agrees at 7 bases. The germline CDR1 and CDR2 sequences are SGHRS and YFSETQ. This CDR3 region has 14 residues. Germline trimming cut 2 bases from V and 6 bases from J; bases unmatched to any gene: 7. CDR3: CASSFATGRDGYTF. The CDR3 bases are TGCGCCAGCAGCTTCGCGACAGGGCGGGATGGCTACACCTTC.

This clone was observed a single time. This chain uses TRBV19 with TRBJ1-5; D is perhaps TRBD1 (5 bases). Germline assignment: CDR1 LNHDA and CDR2 SQIVND (reference sequence). V lost 5 bases, J lost 1 base, and 12 bases lay in between. The length of the CDR3 is 15 residues. The CDR3 loop reads CASSGGRASNQPQHF. The CDR3 DNA reads as TGTGCCAGTAGTGGGGGGAGGGCCAGCAATCAGCCCCAGCATTTT.

V and J are TRBV28 and TRBJ1-5; D is possibly TRBD1 (5 bases). CDR3 length equals 15 residues. The V end was cut by 2 bases, the J end by 6 bases, with 14 bases between. CDR1 is MDHEN and CDR2 is SYDVKM in the germline V gene. The chain's CDR3 is CASSLGGVLGQPQHF. The CDR3 region has the DNA TGTGCCAGCAGTTTAGGGGGGGTGCTCGGTCAGCCCCAGCATTTT.

The V gene is TRBV5-4, the J gene TRBJ2-3, with a tentative D call TRBD2 (6 bases). V gave up 0 bases and J gave up 3 bases, with 11 bases separating them. The CDR3 has 15 residues. CDR1 SGHNT and CDR2 YYREEE come from the germline V gene (reference sequence). In nucleotides, the CDR3 is TGTGCCAGCAGCTTGGACCTCCGGGGGACAGATACGCAGTATTTT. Translated, it gives CASSLDLRGTDTQYF. The complete variable domain, with remaining parts taken from reference TRBV5-4 and TRBJ2-3, reads ETGVTQSPTHLIKTRGQQVTLRCSSQSGHNTVSWYQQALGQGPQFIFQYYREEENGRGNFPPRFSGLQFPNYSSELNVNALELDDSALYLCASSLDLRGTDTQYFGPGTRLTVL.

The chain employs TRBV6-6 and TRBJ1-5; a weak D match, TRBD1 (5 bases). This CDR3 spans 15 amino acids. Germline loops: CDR1 MNHNY, CDR2 SVGAGI (reference sequence). V was shortened by 6 bases and J by 5 bases, with 17 bases between the two germline ends. DNA of the CDR3: TGTGCCAGCAGGGCCTTCCGGGGGGGGGATCAGCCCCAGCATTTT. As protein: CASRAFRGGDQPQHF.

This clone has a handful of counts. The rearrangement uses TRBV4-2 and TRBJ1-4; D uncertain. Looked up from germline, CDR1 is LGHNA and CDR2 is YNFKEQ. V lost 0 bases, J lost 3 bases, and 11 bases lay in between. The CDR3 contains 16 residues. The CDR3 bases are TGTGCCAGCAGCCAAGAACCTGGAGGATCTAATGAAAAACTGTTTTTT. Its protein product is CASSQEPGGSNEKLFF.

In its sample, this clone is medium-sized. V gene TRBV6-1 combines with J gene TRBJ2-6; D is uncertain. CDR1 MNHNS and CDR2 SASEGT come from the germline V gene. Trimming took off 1 base at V and 0 bases at J, with 4 bases between the two ends. The CDR3 length is 15 residues. The CDR3 loop is CASSEGGSGANVLTF. CDR3 DNA: TGTGCCAGCAGTGAAGGGGGCTCTGGGGCCAACGTCCTGACTTTC.

This chain joins TRBV7-9 and TRBJ2-6; D ambiguous. V lost 2 bases and J 0 bases, leaving 5 bases between the germline ends. Germline CDR1 and CDR2: SEHNR and FQNEAQ (reference sequence). The CDR3 consists of 15 residues. The CDR3 sequence is CASSLKISGANVLTF. The CDR3 region has the DNA TGTGCCAGCAGCTTAAAGATCTCTGGGGCCAACGTCCTGACTTTC. The full variable domain, its missing parts supplied by reference TRBV7-9 and TRBJ2-6, is DTGVSQNPRHKITKRGQNVTFRCDPISEHNRLYWYRQTLGQGPEFLTYFQNEAQLEKSRLLSDRFSAERPKGSFSTLEIQRTEQGDSAMYLCASSLKISGANVLTFGAGSRLTVL.

The V call is TRBV15, the J call TRBJ1-5; D ambiguous. CDR3 length: 13 residues. Trimming cost V 3 bases and J 9 bases, with 12 bases left between them. CDR1 LNHNV and CDR2 YYDKDF come from the germline V gene (reference sequence). The CDR3 coding sequence is TGTGCCACCAGCAGGAGTCAGGCGCTGCCCCAGCATTTT. Amino acids: CATSRSQALPQHF.

The chain carries TRBV9 and TRBJ1-1, with unresolved D. Per the germline V gene, CDR1 is SGDLS and CDR2 is YYNGEE. CDR3 length equals 15 residues. V lost 3 bases, J lost 1 base, and 13 bases lay in between. The CDR3 region is CASSAHHTANTEAFF. In DNA, the CDR3 is TGTGCCAGCAGCGCACACCACACGGCGAACACTGAAGCTTTCTTT.

The chain joins TRBV18 to TRBJ2-5; a weak D match, TRBD1 (6 bases). The DNA end favors TRBJ2-7, so the J call may be wrong. The CDR3 runs to 14 residues. The germline V gene has CDR1 KGHSH and CDR2 LQKENI. In DNA form, the CDR3 reads TGTGCCAGCTCATCCCGACAGGCGCTCTACGAGCAGTACTTC. Encoded protein: CASSSRQALYEQYF.

This chain joins TRBV5-1 and TRBJ2-7; TRBD2 might be the D (6 bases). V lost 5 bases, J lost 4 bases, and 22 bases lay in between. The germline V gene has CDR1 SGHRS and CDR2 YFSETQ. The CDR3 has 16 amino acids. The CDR3 protein is CASRPLAREMGYEQYF. The CDR3 DNA sequence: TGCGCCAGCAGACCCCTAGCCCGGGAGATGGGGTACGAGCAGTACTTC.

V gene TRBV13 combines with J gene TRBJ2-7; D remains unclear. Germline V gene lookup returns CDR1 PRHDT and CDR2 FYEKMQ (reference sequence). The CDR3 runs 16 residues. Between the trimmed V and J ends, which lost 5 bases and 0 bases, there was a span of 17 bases. CDR3 nucleotides: TGTGCCAGCAGCCTCCGGACGGGCGTCCACTCCTACGAGCAGTACTTC. Its translation is CASSLRTGVHSYEQYF.

This chain uses TRBV28 with TRBJ1-5; D is ambiguous. The CDR3 runs 12 residues. Germline lookup yields CDR1 MDHEN and CDR2 SYDVKM. The V end lost 3 bases, the J end lost 7 bases, and 7 bases lay between the germline ends. The CDR3 sequence is CASSLFSQPQHF. The CDR3 DNA reads as TGTGCCAGCAGTTTGTTCTCCCAGCCCCAGCATTTT.

The chain combines TRBV15 with TRBJ2-5, with TRBD2 matching 7 bases. Judging by the DNA end, TRBJ2-7 fits better; the J call may be wrong. Looked up from germline, CDR1 is LNHNV and CDR2 is YYDKDF (reference sequence). The CDR3 runs 14 residues. CDR3 residues: CATRDAGVPYEQYF. In nucleotides, the CDR3 is TGTGCCACCAGGGACGCGGGAGTTCCCTACGAGCAGTACTTC.

The chain has TRBV5-1 and TRBJ1-1; D is possibly TRBD1 (6 bases). This CDR3 is built from 14 residues. V gave up 6 bases and J gave up 0 bases, with 12 bases separating them. The V gene's germline CDR1 is SGHRS and CDR2 YFSETQ. As DNA, the CDR3 is TGCGCCAGCATGCGGGGGGCGGTGAACACTGAAGCTTTCTTT. Translation: CASMRGAVNTEAFF.

The V gene is TRBV5-1, the J gene TRBJ1-2; tentative D call: TRBD1 (5 bases). The CDR3 has 15 amino acids. The germline CDR1 and CDR2 sequences are SGHRS and YFSETQ. V lost 1 base and J 4 bases, leaving 14 bases between the germline ends. The CDR3 reads CASSLRPGLGYGYTF. As DNA, the CDR3 is TGCGCCAGCAGCTTGAGGCCAGGGCTAGGCTATGGCTACACCTTC.

The CDR3: CASSLGDSQSGELFF. CDR3 DNA sequence: TGTGCCAGCAGCTTGGGGGACTCCCAGTCCGGGGAGCTGTTTTTT. The gene calls are TRBV7-9 and TRBJ2-2, with D perhaps matching TRBD2 (6 bases). CDR3 size: 15 residues. The germline gives CDR1 SEHNR, CDR2 FQNEAQ (reference sequence). V was trimmed by 3 bases and J by 6 bases, leaving 14 bases between them. The variable domain in full, completed from reference TRBV7-9 and TRBJ2-2, reads DTGVSQNPRHKITKRGQNVTFRCDPISEHNRLYWYRQTLGQGPEFLTYFQNEAQLEKSRLLSDRFSAERPKGSFSTLEIQRTEQGDSAMYLCASSLGDSQSGELFFGEGSRLTVL.